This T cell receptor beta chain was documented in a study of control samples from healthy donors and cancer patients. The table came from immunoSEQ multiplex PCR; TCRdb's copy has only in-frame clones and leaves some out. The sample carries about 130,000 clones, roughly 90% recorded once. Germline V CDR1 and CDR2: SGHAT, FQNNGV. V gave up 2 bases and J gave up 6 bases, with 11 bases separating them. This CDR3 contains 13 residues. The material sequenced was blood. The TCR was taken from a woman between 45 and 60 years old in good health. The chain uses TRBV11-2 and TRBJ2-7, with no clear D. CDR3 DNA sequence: TGTGCCAGCAGCTTACTCGAGAAAACCGAGCAGTACTTC. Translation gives CASSLLEKTEQYF. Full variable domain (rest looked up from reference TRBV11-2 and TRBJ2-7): EAGVAQSPRYKIIEKRQSVAFWCNPISGHATLYWYQQILGQGPKLLIQFQNNGVVDDSQLPKDRFSAERLKGVDSTLKIQPAKLEDSAVYLCASSLLEKTEQYFGPGTRLTVT.